This TCR beta chain was recovered during a study of T cell repertoires in aging, cancer and after chemotherapy. Study outcomes and limitations: In each cancer cohort, median generation probability increased across chemotherapy, suggesting thymic output rebounded. Age-matched healthy donors had significantly more diverse, less clonal blood TCR repertoires than untreated cancer patients.

TCR beta rearrangements were amplified from peripheral blood genomic DNA. Relative to its sample, this clonotype is medium-sized. What it recognizes is unknown. V was trimmed by 4 bases and J by 11 bases, leaving 18 bases between them. Germline V gene data show CDR1 as MNHEY and CDR2 as SVGAGI. This CDR3 spans 13 amino acids. A mixed TRB-A/B primer pool amplified rearranged TRB by multiplex touch-down PCR. Via MiXCR, TCRdb re-called the multiplex PCR reads, giving one row per CDR3 protein. In the table there are roughly 3,800 distinct CDR3 sequences, around 30% of which are singletons. J is TRBJ2-7 and V is TRBV6-5; TRBD1 or TRBD2 may be the D gene (6 bases each). This receptor was identified in a human donor with a solid tumor. The material sequenced was blood. The CDR3 region is CASSFGGREREYF. The CDR3 nucleotides read TGTGCCAGCAGTTTCGGGGGCAGGGAAAGGGAGTACTTC.